A selection of T cell receptor beta chains follows, all from one sample in a study of cytomegalovirus exposure and HLA in healthy donors. Sequencing used immunoSEQ multiplex PCR; TCRdb keeps in-frame clones, though not all of them. This repertoire shows 110,000 or so clones, around 76% found once; its top ten account for around 8.2%. Source material: PBMCs. The receptors derive from a man aged 35-49 years in good health and CMV-seropositive. The CDR3 runs from the conserved cysteine through the conserved F or W. Fields, in order: V gene, clone size, J gene, D gene, CDR3 protein, CDR3 DNA. A D gene is named only where the DNA matches it firmly. Expanded clones get a size class; other rows say once, few or many, or leave the size out.

TRBV7-8	NA	TRBJ1-4	NA	CASSQVVRVEKLFF	TGTGCCAGCAGCCAAGTGGTCCGGGTTGAAAAACTGTTTTTT
TRBV18	NA	TRBJ2-5	NA	CASSPGQQETQYF	TGTGCCAGCTCCCCCGGTCAACAAGAGACCCAGTACTTC
TRBV28	NA	TRBJ2-7	NA	CASSPLRNEQYF	TGTGCCAGCAGCCCCCTAAGAAACGAGCAGTACTTC
TRBV15	few	TRBJ1-5	TRBD1	CATSRTGADQPQHF	TGTGCCACCAGCAGGACAGGGGCGGATCAGCCCCAGCATTTT
TRBV28	few	TRBJ1-5	NA	CASSLDSNQPQHF	TGTGCCAGCAGCCTAGATAGCAATCAGCCCCAGCATTTT
TRBV18	few	TRBJ1-5	TRBD1	CASSLPQGAGQPQHF	TGTGCCAGCTCACTACCACAGGGGGCTGGGCAGCCCCAGCATTTT
TRBV10-1	NA	TRBJ2-1	TRBD2	CASSVSGGSNEQFF	TGCGCCAGCAGTGTGTCGGGAGGGAGCAATGAGCAGTTCTTC
TRBV7-9	NA	TRBJ2-5	TRBD2	CASSLSASGPQETQYF	TGTGCCAGCAGCTTATCGGCTAGCGGGCCTCAAGAGACCCAGTACTTC
TRBV4-2	NA	TRBJ2-1	TRBD2	CASSQLAGGNNEQFF	TGTGCCAGCAGCCAACTAGCGGGGGGTAACAATGAGCAGTTCTTC
TRBV5-6	NA	TRBJ2-1	TRBD2	CASSRTVLAGGRNEQFF	TGTGCCAGCAGTCGAACGGTATTAGCGGGAGGTAGGAATGAGCAGTTCTTC
TRBV5-1	few	TRBJ2-3	NA	CASSLAGTRYTDTQYF	TGCGCCAGCAGCTTGGCCGGGACAAGATACACAGATACGCAGTATTTT
TRBV9	NA	TRBJ1-1	NA	CASSVGGSTEAFF	TGTGCCAGCAGCGTAGGCGGGAGCACTGAAGCTTTCTTT
TRBV7-9	NA	TRBJ1-1	TRBD1	CASSLEQGREAFF	TGTGCCAGCAGCTTAGAACAGGGGAGAGAAGCTTTCTTT
TRBV4-3	NA	TRBJ2-3	TRBD2	CASSVGLAGASTDTQYF	TGCGCCAGCAGCGTAGGACTAGCGGGGGCAAGCACAGATACGCAGTATTTT
TRBV11-2	NA	TRBJ2-7	NA	CASSFGSGPYEQYF	TGTGCCAGCAGCTTCGGGAGCGGACCCTACGAGCAGTACTTC
TRBV6-5	few	TRBJ1-5	TRBD1	CASSPRGRQPQHF	TGTGCCAGCAGTCCCAGGGGGCGGCAGCCCCAGCATTTT
TRBV5-6	NA	TRBJ1-1	NA	CASHSGPGTEAFF	TGTGCCAGCCACAGCGGGCCGGGCACTGAAGCTTTCTTT
TRBV27	few	TRBJ1-1	NA	CASSPTGSEAFF	TGTGCCAGCAGTCCCACCGGGTCTGAAGCTTTCTTT
TRBV29-1	few	TRBJ2-1	TRBD1	CSVDTDRGNEQFF	TGCAGCGTTGATACGGACAGGGGAAATGAGCAGTTCTTC
TRBV18	NA	TRBJ2-1	TRBD1	CASPTGVNEQFF	TGTGCCAGCCCAACAGGGGTGAATGAGCAGTTCTTC